This passage covers 15 T cell receptor beta chains from one sample sequenced in a study of memory CD8 T cells in hepatitis C reinfection. The time point is: late/post reinfection, 12 to 24 weeks after detection. No in vitro expansion preceded TCR sequencing of the sorted cells. Using immunoSEQ multiplex PCR, the repertoire was profiled, and TCRdb retains in-frame clones only, with some absent. The table lists approximately 84 clones. The specimen was HCV tetramer-positive CD8+ T cells sorted from blood. All receptors come from a woman younger than 45 with hepatitis C virus infection.

This sequence joins TRBV2 and TRBJ2-5; a possible D gene is TRBD2 (5 bases). CDR3 size: 15 residues. V dropped 5 bases and J dropped 2 bases, with 15 bases sitting between them. Germline V gene sequence: CDR1 SNHLY, CDR2 FYNNEI. The CDR3 region has the DNA TGTGCCAGCAGTCCGGACTTCCTGGGGCAAGAGACCCAGTACTTC. This sequence encodes CASSPDFLGQETQYF. Combining the CDR3 with reference TRBV2 and TRBJ2-5 gives the whole variable domain EPEVTQTPSHQVTQMGQEVILRCVPISNHLYFYWYRQILGQKVEFLVSFYNNEISEKSEIFDDQFSVERPDGSNFTLKIRSTKLEDSAMYFCASSPDFLGQETQYFGPGTRLLVL.

The rearrangement joins TRBV5-4 to TRBJ1-2, with TRBD1 as a possible D gene (6 bases). V lost 2 bases and J lost 7, with 15 bases in between. This CDR3 spans 14 amino acids. CDR1 and CDR2 (germline): SGHNT, YYREEE (reference sequence). The CDR3 loop is CASSFLDEGVGYTF. The CDR3 DNA reads as TGTGCCAGCAGCTTCCTCGACGAGGGGGTTGGCTACACCTTC.

The rearrangement joins TRBV6-1 to TRBJ2-7; 7 nucleotides agree with TRBD1. The CDR3 loop spans 15 amino acids. J lost 4 bases, V lost 3 bases, and 9 bases had no gene match. Germline-derived CDR1 and CDR2 are MNHNS and SASEGT. This chain's CDR3 is CASSEVGGGVYEQYF. CDR3 bases: TGTGCCAGCAGTGAGGTAGGGGGCGGCGTTTACGAGCAGTACTTC.

V usage is TRBV5-1 and J usage is TRBJ2-1; possible D gene TRBD2, 5 bases. V was clipped by 6 bases and J by 4 bases, with 14 bases between them. Looked up from germline, CDR1 is SGHRS and CDR2 is YFSETQ. This CDR3 has 14 amino acids. The CDR3 reads CASKMWESYNEQFF. CDR3 DNA sequence: TGCGCCAGCAAAATGTGGGAGAGTTACAATGAGCAGTTCTTC.

The rearrangement links TRBV10-1 to TRBJ2-5; 7 bases map to TRBD2. V gave up 3 bases and J gave up 8 bases; unmatched junction bases: 21. Looked up from germline, CDR1 is WNHNN and CDR2 is SYGVQD (reference sequence). CDR3 length equals 18 residues. The CDR3 is CASSDKEPGLEKWRTQYF. CDR3 DNA sequence: TGCGCCAGCAGTGATAAAGAGCCCGGACTAGAGAAGTGGAGAACCCAGTACTTC.

V usage is TRBV11-2 and J usage is TRBJ1-2; no definite D call. Germline CDR1 reads SGHAT; CDR2 reads FQNNGV. Trimming took 5 bases from V and 0 from J, leaving 7 bases between them. The CDR3 covers 13 residues. CDR3 protein: CASSQTTNYGYTF. Here the CDR3 DNA reads TGTGCCAGCAGCCAAACTACTAACTATGGCTACACCTTC.

This clone was counted between two and nine times. The chain is built from TRBV10-3 and TRBJ1-3, with unresolved D. Germline lookup yields CDR1 ENHRY and CDR2 SYGVKD. Trimming stripped 2 bases from V and 0 bases from J, with 11 bases between. The CDR3 covers 16 residues. CDR3 DNA sequence: TGTGCCATCAGTGAGCCCTTGGACTACTCTGGAAACACCATATATTTT. Translated: CAISEPLDYSGNTIYF.

V usage is TRBV27 and J usage is TRBJ2-3, with D perhaps TRBD2 (7 bases). Germline lookup yields CDR1 MNHEY and CDR2 SMNVEV (reference sequence). Trimming took 7 bases from V and 2 from J, leaving 19 bases between them. CDR3 length: 16 residues. The CDR3 reads CASIEQGGDFTDTQYF. The CDR3 bases are TGTGCCAGCATCGAACAAGGGGGGGACTTCACAGATACGCAGTATTTT.

The V call is TRBV14, the J call TRBJ2-3; TRBD2 agrees at 8 bases. The CDR3 length is 15 residues. CDR1 is SGHDN, CDR2 FVKESK, per germline. Unmatched junction bases numbered 9, after V lost 6 bases and J lost 4 bases. The CDR3 loop reads CASSYLAGNADTQYF. In nucleotides, the CDR3 is TGTGCCAGCAGTTATTTAGCGGGAAATGCAGATACGCAGTATTTT.

As for this clone: The junction shows a germline mismatch at one end, possibly a read error. CDR3 sequence (DNA): TGTGCCAGCAGTTATACAGGAGATAATTCCCCCCTCCACTTT. Its translation: CASSYTGDNSPLHF. The chain employs TRBV6-5 and TRBJ1-6, with D perhaps matching TRBD1 (5 bases). Germline V CDR1 and CDR2: MNHEY, SVGAGI. This CDR3 spans 14 amino acids.

The chain couples TRBV7-3 to TRBJ1-2; TRBD1 agrees at 9 bases. Germline-derived CDR1 and CDR2 are SGHTA and FQGTGA. There are 13 residues in the CDR3. V lost 5 bases to trimming and J lost 7 bases; unmatched junction nucleotides: 5. CDR3: CASSTSTGGGYTF. In nucleotides, the CDR3 is TGTGCCAGCAGCACATCGACAGGGGGTGGCTACACCTTC.

This sequence joins TRBV28 and TRBJ1-5; D gene unclear. Trimming took 11 bases from V and 2 from J, leaving 19 bases between them. The CDR3 runs 15 residues. Germline V gene data show CDR1 as MDHEN and CDR2 as SYDVKM. The DNA of the CDR3 is TGTGCCGCCCAAACCCAGGTGATTGGCAATCAGCCCCAGCATTTT. Residues: CAAQTQVIGNQPQHF.

Comments on this clone: Other DNA variants within this sample encode the same CDR3. The rearrangement uses TRBV7-8 and TRBJ1-2; 9 positions match TRBD1. Looked up from germline, CDR1 is SGHVS and CDR2 is FQNEAQ. With V trimmed by 1 base and J by 5 bases, 2 bases remained unmatched. The length of the CDR3 is 14 residues. The chain's CDR3 is CASSLVTGGYGYTF. The CDR3, as DNA: TGTGCCAGCAGCTTAGTGACAGGGGGGTATGGCTACACCTTC.

The V and J genes are TRBV9 and TRBJ2-2; a possible D gene is TRBD1 (6 bases). There are 15 residues in the CDR3. CDR1 and CDR2 (germline): SGDLS, YYNGEE. With 4 bases removed from V and 0 bases from J, the gap between germline ends came to 10 bases. CDR3 sequence reads: CASSSGDSNTGELFF. CDR3 bases: TGTGCCAGCAGCTCAGGGGATTCGAACACCGGGGAGCTGTTTTTT.

J is TRBJ2-1 and V is TRBV19; 9 nucleotides line up with TRBD2. CDR1 and CDR2 from the germline V gene are LNHDA and SQIVND (reference sequence). Trimming removed 9 bases from V and 1 base from J; junction bases left unmatched: 10. This CDR3 comprises 16 residues. CDR3 sequence reads: CASAGIAGESYNEQFF. DNA for the CDR3: TGTGCCAGCGCCGGGATAGCGGGGGAGTCCTACAATGAGCAGTTCTTC. The complete variable domain, with remaining parts taken from reference TRBV19 and TRBJ2-1, reads DGGITQSPKYLFRKEGQNVTLSCEQNLNHDAMYWYRQDPGQGLRLIYYSQIVNDFQKGDIAEGYSVSREKKESFPLTVTSAQKNPTAFYLCASAGIAGESYNEQFFGPGTRLTVL.